This T cell receptor (beta chain) was identified during a study of blood T cell repertoires in COVID-19. Background on the study: From the United States, Italy and Spain came samples of acute and convalescent COVID-19. The analysed material was cDNA or gDNA that came from T cells, B-cell-depleted T cells, or PBMCs.

Per the authors' pipeline: Estimates of nucleated cell counts were drawn from the amplification of reference gene primers. Profiling relied on immunoSEQ multiplex PCR, and the TCRdb table lists in-frame clones only, not all of them. V and J calls and clone size come straight from that table; D and trimming were deduced from the DNA. The table includes under 200,000 clones, roughly 86% detected once. Germline V lookup: CDR1 SGHTA, CDR2 FQGNSA. Trimming pared 0 bases from V and 4 bases from J, leaving 33 bases between. The CDR3 is 22 residues long. This chain joins TRBV7-2 and TRBJ2-5; weak D call: TRBD1 (5 bases). The TCR originated in a man aged 40-50 years who had recovered from COVID-19. The sample taken for sequencing was peripheral blood. The CDR3 protein is CASSLAPFPPLLGRARRETQYF. The CDR3 DNA sequence: TGTGCCAGCAGCTTAGCGCCCTTCCCCCCGCTCCTGGGCAGGGCGCGGAGAGAGACCCAGTACTTC.